This T cell receptor (beta chain) is drawn from a study of blood T cells in healthy people across ages. Background on the study: About one barcoded beta molecule per two T cells was the capture yield of template switching.

Alongside a J-beta primer mix, a sample-barcoded 5' primer served in a second PCR lasting roughly 6 to 11 cycles. Paired-end reads containing CDR3 totaled no fewer than 2.5 million for each sample. MiXCR was run by TCRdb on the 5' RACE reads, yielding one entry per CDR3 protein. The sample lists more than 700,000 distinct CDR3 sequences, less than 70% occurring once. About this clonotype: At one end the junction does not follow the germline gene, possibly because of a read error.

CDR3 size: 12 residues. CDR1 is LNHDA and CDR2 is SQIVND in the germline V gene (reference sequence). The donors, healthy Caucasians from Russia, were aged about 6 to 100. The TCR comes from an elderly man in good health. V and J are TRBV19 and TRBJ1-2; 7 bases line up with TRBD1. Sequencing used blood. In DNA form, the CDR3 reads TGTGCCAGTAGTAGACAGGGTCCTGGCTGCACCTTC. Residues: CASSRQGPGCTF.